Sequencing of this TCR beta chain was carried out in a study of T-cell memory formation after mild COVID-19. The table lists this clonotype with many counts. This CDR3 is 17 amino acids long. Germline values: CDR1 SGHVS, CDR2 FNYEAQ. Trimming shortened V by 4 bases and J by 0 bases, and 15 bases separated the two germline ends. Sample barcodes and UMIs were carried by the TCR alpha and TCR beta cDNA libraries that 5'RACE generated with constant-segment primers. TCRdb reanalysed the 5' RACE reads using MiXCR and keeps one entry per CDR3 protein. The repertoire has 150,000 to 200,000 distinct CDR3 sequences, approximately 10% of them found once; the top ten carry roughly 3.8%.

The specimen sequenced was PBMCs or a T cell subset sorted from them (not recorded which). The chain is built from TRBV7-6 and TRBJ2-2; TRBD2 might be the D (5 bases). The receptor's source is a man aged 18 to 35 who had mild COVID-19 (a few samples of this study predate the infection). Cell type and time point are not known. CDR3: CASSSIPGSANTGELFF. CDR3 DNA sequence: TGTGCCAGCAGCTCAATTCCGGGATCAGCGAACACCGGGGAGCTGTTTTTT.